The 20 T cell receptor beta chains reported below all come from one sample, sequenced in a study of beta chain features in type 1 diabetes. These receptors' targets are unknown. Notes on the study in general: Across all four CD4+ subsets, people with type 1 diabetes showed modestly shorter TCRB CDR3s.

The investigators reverse transcribed all of the isolated RNA, so they sequenced expressed TCRB transcripts. Using immunoSEQ multiplex PCR, the repertoire was profiled, and TCRdb retains in-frame clones only, with some absent. The sample lists about 160,000 clones; approximately 8.4% were seen once. Sequenced sample: central memory CD4+ T cells from blood. The receptors were gathered from a man between 18 and 35 years old with type 1 diabetes.

The chain links TRBV28 to TRBJ1-2, with D hard to call. The CDR3 runs to 11 residues. In germline, CDR1 is MDHEN, CDR2 SYDVKM. The V gene lost 5 bases and the J gene lost 6 bases, with 7 bases spanning the gap. CDR3 region: CASSDGNGYTF. The CDR3 nucleotides are TGTGCCAGCAGTGACGGGAATGGCTACACCTTC.

V usage is TRBV20-1 and J usage is TRBJ2-7; possibly TRBD1 for D (5 bases). This CDR3 contains 11 residues. CDR1 and CDR2 (germline): DFQATT, SNEGSKA (reference sequence). The V end was cut by 2 bases, the J end by 6 bases, with 8 bases between. CDR3 nucleotides: TGCAGTGCTAGACCAGACAGCGAGCAGTACTTC. It translates to CSARPDSEQYF.

This clone was detected a few times. This chain joins TRBV20-1 and TRBJ2-3; 7 positions agree with TRBD1. The CDR3 is 11 amino acids. V shed 6 bases and J 11 bases; nucleotides not matched to a gene: 8. Germline CDR1 is DFQATT and CDR2 is SNEGSKA (reference sequence). The CDR3, as DNA: TGCAGTGCACTAGGGGGCCGGGGGCAGTATTTT. Translation gives CSALGGRGQYF.

The chain links TRBV2 to TRBJ1-4; TRBD1 aligns across 9 bases. This CDR3 is built from 15 residues. Germline CDR1 reads SNHLY; CDR2 reads FYNNEI. V was clipped by 6 bases and J by 2 bases; unmatched bases: 4. In nucleotides, the CDR3 is TGTGCCAGCAGGATCGGGACAGGGACTAATGAAAAACTGTTTTTT. As protein: CASRIGTGTNEKLFF.

The CDR3 is CASSILAGGVYEQYF. The DNA of the CDR3 is TGTGCCAGTAGTATACTAGCGGGAGGAGTCTACGAGCAGTACTTC. J is TRBJ2-7 and V is TRBV19, with TRBD2 identical over 11 bases. V was pared by 2 bases and J by 3 bases, with 3 bases of the junction left unmatched. Germline CDR1 reads LNHDA; CDR2 reads SQIVND (reference sequence). This CDR3 region has 15 residues. Drawing the rest from reference TRBV19 and TRBJ2-7, the complete variable domain is DGGITQSPKYLFRKEGQNVTLSCEQNLNHDAMYWYRQDPGQGLRLIYYSQIVNDFQKGDIAEGYSVSREKKESFPLTVTSAQKNPTAFYLCASSILAGGVYEQYFGPGTRLTVT.

At least ten counts were recorded for this clone. The chain employs TRBV2 and TRBJ2-3; TRBD1 matches at 10 bases. CDR1 is SNHLY and CDR2 is FYNNEI in the germline V gene. The CDR3 is made up of 14 amino acids. Germline trimming cut 8 bases from V and 4 bases from J; bases unmatched to any gene: 6. The CDR3 protein is CASRGQGFSDTQYF. The CDR3 DNA is TGTGCCAGCCGGGGACAGGGGTTCTCAGATACGCAGTATTTT.

This rearrangement joins TRBV15 to TRBJ2-5; D possibly corresponds to TRBD1 (6 bases). This CDR3 contains 12 residues. CDR1 LNHNV and CDR2 YYDKDF come from the germline V gene (reference sequence). V dropped 3 bases and J dropped 9 bases, with 11 bases sitting between them. The CDR3 DNA reads as TGTGCCACCAGCAGTTACAGGGAGTCCCAGTACTTC. Its protein is CATSSYRESQYF.

Many counts were recorded for this clone. The chain links TRBV6-6 to TRBJ2-1; D is unresolved. CDR3 length: 11 residues. Germline CDR1 MNHNY, CDR2 SVGAGI (reference sequence). V lost 5 bases and J lost 6, with 5 bases in between. This CDR3 is CASSLFNEQFF. CDR3 DNA: TGTGCCAGCAGTCTGTTCAATGAGCAGTTCTTC.

J is TRBJ2-5 and V is TRBV11-2; D unresolved. The CDR3 is 13 amino acids. CDR1 and CDR2 from the germline V gene are SGHAT and FQNNGV. Trimming removed 4 bases from V and 1 base from J, with 7 bases in between. The CDR3 sequence: CASSSHIQETQYF. DNA of the CDR3: TGTGCCAGCAGCTCACACATCCAAGAGACCCAGTACTTC.

The chain uses TRBV15 and TRBJ2-3; 10 nucleotides align to TRBD2. Germline CDR1 and CDR2: LNHNV and YYDKDF (reference sequence). The CDR3 contains 18 residues. Germline trimming cut 1 base from V and 6 bases from J; bases unmatched to any gene: 13. This chain's CDR3 is CATSRGAGGPELEDTQYF. The CDR3 nucleotides read TGTGCCACCAGCAGAGGAGCGGGGGGGCCGGAATTGGAGGATACGCAGTATTTT.

This clone was found a few times. The genes are TRBV30 and TRBJ2-7; D gene ambiguous. This CDR3 has 14 residues. V was cut by 0 bases and J by 5 bases, with 14 bases left in between. CDR1 and CDR2 (germline): GTSNPN, SVGIG (reference sequence). The CDR3 sequence: CAWSVGLYAHEQYF. The CDR3 DNA follows: TGTGCCTGGAGTGTTGGTCTCTACGCCCACGAGCAGTACTTC.

The chain employs TRBV6-4 and TRBJ2-3; 13 positions agree with TRBD2. With V trimmed by 9 bases and J by 6 bases, 6 bases remained unmatched. CDR3 length equals 14 residues. The germline V gene encodes CDR1 MRHNA and CDR2 SNTAGT. The CDR3 region has the DNA TGTGCCAGGGGACTAGCGGGGACGAGGGATACGCAGTATTTT. Protein sequence: CARGLAGTRDTQYF.

This clone has just a few counts. V gene TRBV18 combines with J gene TRBJ2-1, with 9 bases identical to TRBD2. The CDR3 totals 16 residues. Germline CDR1 reads KGHSH; CDR2 reads LQKENI. V gave up 4 bases and J gave up 7 bases; unmatched junction bases: 11. The CDR3 DNA sequence: TGTGCCAGCTCACTTACCTATAATAGCGGGGGTAATGAGCAGTTCTTC. Its protein is CASSLTYNSGGNEQFF.

This clone was observed once. This chain joins TRBV6-1 and TRBJ1-6; 7 bases are shared with TRBD1. Germline-derived CDR1 and CDR2 are MNHNS and SASEGT. Germline trimming cut 6 bases from V and 7 bases from J; bases unmatched to any gene: 9. The CDR3 runs to 15 residues. CDR3 nucleotide sequence: TGTGCCAGCAGGCGGGACAGCACAACGAATTCACCCCTCCACTTT. Translated: CASRRDSTTNSPLHF.

The chain carries TRBV7-2 and TRBJ2-1; 9 nucleotides line up with TRBD2. J gave up 2 bases and V 5 bases, and 7 bases lay outside the gene matches. The CDR3 totals 16 residues. Germline values: CDR1 SGHTA, CDR2 FQGNSA. CDR3 DNA: TGTGCCAGCAGCCCAGGGCGCGGGGGGGCCTACAATGAGCAGTTCTTC. Its translation is CASSPGRGGAYNEQFF.

In this sample, this clone turned up a few times. The CDR3 here is CASSDARGQGSYEQYF. The CDR3 DNA sequence: TGTGCCAGCAGTGATGCCCGAGGACAGGGATCCTACGAGCAGTACTTC. This sequence joins TRBV28 and TRBJ2-7, with TRBD1 identical over 8 bases. V shed 5 bases and J 1 base; nucleotides not matched to a gene: 10. Looked up from germline, CDR1 is MDHEN and CDR2 is SYDVKM. The CDR3 covers 16 residues.

This clone was picked up a small number of times. V and J are TRBV2 and TRBJ1-2, with 9 nucleotides matching TRBD1. Germline V CDR1 and CDR2: SNHLY, FYNNEI. V shed 6 bases, J shed 4 bases, and the junction held 18 bases outside the gene matches. This CDR3 spans 18 amino acids. The CDR3 bases are TGTGCCAGCAGAGGACCGGGACAGGGAATCCTTTACTCCTATGGCTACACCTTC. Translated: CASRGPGQGILYSYGYTF. Together with reference TRBV2 and TRBJ1-2, the CDR3 gives the full variable domain: EPEVTQTPSHQVTQMGQEVILRCVPISNHLYFYWYRQILGQKVEFLVSFYNNEISEKSEIFDDQFSVERPDGSNFTLKIRSTKLEDSAMYFCASRGPGQGILYSYGYTFGSGTRLTVV.

The CDR3 loop reads CASSLRLDLGADTQYF. CDR3 bases: TGCGCCAGCAGCCTAAGACTAGATTTAGGGGCAGATACGCAGTATTTT. The J gene is TRBJ2-3, the V gene TRBV4-1; D is perhaps TRBD2 (6 bases). Germline CDR1 and CDR2: MGHRA and YSYEKL. The CDR3 is 16 amino acids. Trimming took off 4 bases at V and 4 bases at J, with 18 bases between the two ends.

This clone appeared a few times. The genes are TRBV30 and TRBJ1-1, with D unclear. In germline, CDR1 is GTSNPN, CDR2 SVGIG (reference sequence). The V gene lost 3 bases and the J gene lost 4 bases, with 9 bases spanning the gap. This CDR3 comprises 12 residues. CDR3 DNA sequence: TGTGCCTGGAGGCGATCGCGCACTGAAGCTTTCTTT. Encoded protein: CAWRRSRTEAFF.

The chain carries TRBV28 and TRBJ1-2, with a tentative D call TRBD1 (5 bases). V was pared by 8 bases and J by 8 bases, with 18 bases between. Germline CDR1 reads MDHEN; CDR2 reads SYDVKM. There are 13 residues in the CDR3. CDR3 sequence (DNA): TGTGCCAGCGGTATAGAGACAGCTCGAGGCTACACCTTC. Its protein is CASGIETARGYTF.